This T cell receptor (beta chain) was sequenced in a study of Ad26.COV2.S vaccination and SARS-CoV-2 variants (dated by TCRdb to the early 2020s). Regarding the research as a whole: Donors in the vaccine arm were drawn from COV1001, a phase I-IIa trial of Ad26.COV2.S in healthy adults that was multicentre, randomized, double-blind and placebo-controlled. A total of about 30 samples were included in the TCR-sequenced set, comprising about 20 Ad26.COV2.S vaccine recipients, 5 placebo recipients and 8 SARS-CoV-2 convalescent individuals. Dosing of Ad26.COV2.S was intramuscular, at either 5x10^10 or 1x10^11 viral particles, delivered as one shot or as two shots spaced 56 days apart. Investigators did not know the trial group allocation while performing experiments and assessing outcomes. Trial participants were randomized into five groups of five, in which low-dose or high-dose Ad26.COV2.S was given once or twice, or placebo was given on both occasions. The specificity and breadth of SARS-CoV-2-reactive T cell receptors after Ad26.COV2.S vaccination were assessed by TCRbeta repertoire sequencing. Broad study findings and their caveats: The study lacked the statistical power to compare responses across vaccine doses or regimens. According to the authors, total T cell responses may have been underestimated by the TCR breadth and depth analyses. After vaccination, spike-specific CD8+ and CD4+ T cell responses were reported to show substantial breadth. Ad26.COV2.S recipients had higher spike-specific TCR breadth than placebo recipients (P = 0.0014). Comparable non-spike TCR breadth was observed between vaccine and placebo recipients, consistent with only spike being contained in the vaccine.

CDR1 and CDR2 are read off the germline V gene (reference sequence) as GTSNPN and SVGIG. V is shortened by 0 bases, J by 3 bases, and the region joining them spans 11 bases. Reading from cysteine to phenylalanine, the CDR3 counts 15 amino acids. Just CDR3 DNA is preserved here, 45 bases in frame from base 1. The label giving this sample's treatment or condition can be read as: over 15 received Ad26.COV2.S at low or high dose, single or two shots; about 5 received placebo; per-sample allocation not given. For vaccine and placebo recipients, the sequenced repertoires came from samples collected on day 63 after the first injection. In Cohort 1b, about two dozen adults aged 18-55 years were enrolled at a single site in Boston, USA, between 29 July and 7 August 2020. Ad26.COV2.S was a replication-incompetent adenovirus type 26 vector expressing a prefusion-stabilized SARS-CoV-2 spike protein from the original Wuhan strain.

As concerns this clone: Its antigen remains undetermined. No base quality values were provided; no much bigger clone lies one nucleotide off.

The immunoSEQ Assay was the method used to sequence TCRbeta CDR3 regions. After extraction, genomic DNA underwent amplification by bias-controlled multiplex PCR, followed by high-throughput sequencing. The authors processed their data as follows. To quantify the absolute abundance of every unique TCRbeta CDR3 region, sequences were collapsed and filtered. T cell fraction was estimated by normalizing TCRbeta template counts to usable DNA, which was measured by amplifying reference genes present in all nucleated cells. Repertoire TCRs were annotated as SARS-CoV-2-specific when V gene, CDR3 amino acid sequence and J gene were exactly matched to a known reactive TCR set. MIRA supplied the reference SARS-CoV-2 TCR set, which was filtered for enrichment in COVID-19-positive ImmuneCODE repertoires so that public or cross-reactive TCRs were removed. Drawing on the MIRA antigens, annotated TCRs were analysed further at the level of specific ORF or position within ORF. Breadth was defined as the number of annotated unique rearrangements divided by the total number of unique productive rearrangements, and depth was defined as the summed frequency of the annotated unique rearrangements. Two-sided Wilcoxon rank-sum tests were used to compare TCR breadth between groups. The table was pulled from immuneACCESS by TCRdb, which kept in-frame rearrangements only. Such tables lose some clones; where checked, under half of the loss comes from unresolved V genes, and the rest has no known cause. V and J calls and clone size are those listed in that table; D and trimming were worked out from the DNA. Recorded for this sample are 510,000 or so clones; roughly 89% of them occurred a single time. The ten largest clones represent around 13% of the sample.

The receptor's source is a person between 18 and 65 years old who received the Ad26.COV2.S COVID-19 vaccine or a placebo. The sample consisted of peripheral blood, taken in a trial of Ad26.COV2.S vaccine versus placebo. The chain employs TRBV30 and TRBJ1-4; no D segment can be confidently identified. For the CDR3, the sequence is CAWSVLRQSNEKLFF. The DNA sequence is TGTGCCTGGAGTGTACTTCGGCAGTCTAATGAAAAACTGTTTTTT.